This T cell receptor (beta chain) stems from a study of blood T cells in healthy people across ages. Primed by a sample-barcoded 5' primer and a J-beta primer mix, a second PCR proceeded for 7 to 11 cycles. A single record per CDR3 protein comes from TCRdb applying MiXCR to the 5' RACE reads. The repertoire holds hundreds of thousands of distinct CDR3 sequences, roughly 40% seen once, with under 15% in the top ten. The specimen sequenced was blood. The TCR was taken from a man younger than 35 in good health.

CDR3 nucleotides: TGTGCCAGCAGCTTCGGGTCGGGGGCCAGTGGGAATGAGCAGTTCTTC. As protein: CASSFGSGASGNEQFF. The genes are TRBV7-2 and TRBJ2-1; either TRBD1 or TRBD2 may supply D (6 bases each). The CDR3 extends over 16 amino acids. Germline V gene sequence: CDR1 SGHTA, CDR2 FQGNSA. V lost 3 bases and J 7 bases, leaving 19 bases between the germline ends. Using reference TRBV7-2 and TRBJ2-1 for the parts outside the CDR3, the full variable domain is GAGVSQSPSNKVTEKGKDVELRCDPISGHTALYWYRQSLGQGLEFLIYFQGNSAPDKSGLPSDRFSAERTGGSVSTLTIQRTQQEDSAVYLCASSFGSGASGNEQFFGPGTRLTVL.